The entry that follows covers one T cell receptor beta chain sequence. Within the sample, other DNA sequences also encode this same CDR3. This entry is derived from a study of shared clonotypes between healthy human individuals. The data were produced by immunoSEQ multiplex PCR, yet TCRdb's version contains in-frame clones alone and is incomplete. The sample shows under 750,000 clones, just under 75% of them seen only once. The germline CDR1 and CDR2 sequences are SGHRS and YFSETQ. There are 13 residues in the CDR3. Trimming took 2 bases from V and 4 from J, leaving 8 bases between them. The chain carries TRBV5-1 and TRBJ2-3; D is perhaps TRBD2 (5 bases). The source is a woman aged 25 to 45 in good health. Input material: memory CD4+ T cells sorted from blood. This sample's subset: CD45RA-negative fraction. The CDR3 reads CASSLGGSDTQYF. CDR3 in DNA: TGCGCCAGCAGCTTAGGAGGTTCAGATACGCAGTATTTT.